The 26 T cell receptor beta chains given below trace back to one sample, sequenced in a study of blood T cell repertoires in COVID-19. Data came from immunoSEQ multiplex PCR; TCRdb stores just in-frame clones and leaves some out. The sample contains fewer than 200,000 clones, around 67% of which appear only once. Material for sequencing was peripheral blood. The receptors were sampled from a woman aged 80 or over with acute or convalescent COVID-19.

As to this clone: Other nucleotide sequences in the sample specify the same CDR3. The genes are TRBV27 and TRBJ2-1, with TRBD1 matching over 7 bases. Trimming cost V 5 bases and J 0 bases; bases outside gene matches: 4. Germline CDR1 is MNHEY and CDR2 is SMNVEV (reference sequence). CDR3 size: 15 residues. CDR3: CASSPGQSSYNEQFF. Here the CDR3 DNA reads TGTGCCAGCAGTCCGGGACAGAGCTCCTACAATGAGCAGTTCTTC.

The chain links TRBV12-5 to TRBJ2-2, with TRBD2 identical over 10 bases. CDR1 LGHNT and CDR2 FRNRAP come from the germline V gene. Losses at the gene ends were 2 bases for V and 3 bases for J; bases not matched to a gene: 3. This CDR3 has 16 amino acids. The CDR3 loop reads CASGLRLAGDTGELFF. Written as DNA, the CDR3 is TGTGCTAGTGGTTTGCGACTAGCGGGTGACACCGGGGAGCTGTTTTTT.

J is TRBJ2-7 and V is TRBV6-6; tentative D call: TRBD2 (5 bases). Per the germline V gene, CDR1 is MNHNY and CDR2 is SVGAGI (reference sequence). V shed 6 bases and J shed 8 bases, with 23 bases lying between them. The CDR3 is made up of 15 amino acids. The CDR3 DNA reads TGTGCCAGCAGATTTAGGCGGCTAGCAGATGAGAAGCAGTACTTC. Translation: CASRFRRLADEKQYF.

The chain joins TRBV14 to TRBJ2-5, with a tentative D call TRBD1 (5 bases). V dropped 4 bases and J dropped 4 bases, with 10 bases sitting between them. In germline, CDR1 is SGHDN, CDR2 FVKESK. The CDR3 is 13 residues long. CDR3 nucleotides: TGTGCCAGCAGCCTAGTGACAGCAGAGACCCAGTACTTC. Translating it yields CASSLVTAETQYF.

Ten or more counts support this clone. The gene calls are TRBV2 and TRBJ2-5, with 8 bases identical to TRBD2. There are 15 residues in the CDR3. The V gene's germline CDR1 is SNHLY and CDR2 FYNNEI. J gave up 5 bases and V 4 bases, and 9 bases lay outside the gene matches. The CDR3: CASSVQAGVGETQYF. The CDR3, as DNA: TGTGCCAGCAGTGTACAAGCGGGAGTGGGTGAGACCCAGTACTTC. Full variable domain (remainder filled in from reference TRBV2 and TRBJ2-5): EPEVTQTPSHQVTQMGQEVILRCVPISNHLYFYWYRQILGQKVEFLVSFYNNEISEKSEIFDDQFSVERPDGSNFTLKIRSTKLEDSAMYFCASSVQAGVGETQYFGPGTRLLVL.

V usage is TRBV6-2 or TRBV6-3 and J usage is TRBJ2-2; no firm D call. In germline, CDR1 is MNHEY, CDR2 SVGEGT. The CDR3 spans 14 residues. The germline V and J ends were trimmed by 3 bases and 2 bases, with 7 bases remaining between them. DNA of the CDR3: TGTGCCAGCAGTTATGGAGAAAACACCGGGGAGCTGTTTTTT. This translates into CASSYGENTGELFF.

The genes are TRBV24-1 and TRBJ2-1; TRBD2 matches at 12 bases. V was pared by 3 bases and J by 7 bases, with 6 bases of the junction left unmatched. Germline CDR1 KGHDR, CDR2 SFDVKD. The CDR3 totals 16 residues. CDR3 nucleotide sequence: TGTGCCACCAGTGATGCGACTAGCGGGAGTAGGAATGAGCAGTTCTTC. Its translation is CATSDATSGSRNEQFF.

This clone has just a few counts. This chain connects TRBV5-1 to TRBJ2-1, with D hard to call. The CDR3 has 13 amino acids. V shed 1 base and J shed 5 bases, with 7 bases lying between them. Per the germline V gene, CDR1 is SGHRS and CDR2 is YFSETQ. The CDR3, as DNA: TGCGCCAGCAGCTTGAGTCCGGACAATGAGCAGTTCTTC. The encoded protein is CASSLSPDNEQFF.

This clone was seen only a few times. The chain's CDR3 is CASRWGDGYTF. CDR3 DNA: TGTGCCAGCAGGTGGGGCGATGGCTACACCTTC. The chain recombines TRBV2 with TRBJ1-2, with a weak D call TRBD1 (5 bases). Germline loops: CDR1 SNHLY, CDR2 FYNNEI. This CDR3 has 11 amino acids. V gave up 6 bases and J gave up 6 bases, with 8 bases separating them.

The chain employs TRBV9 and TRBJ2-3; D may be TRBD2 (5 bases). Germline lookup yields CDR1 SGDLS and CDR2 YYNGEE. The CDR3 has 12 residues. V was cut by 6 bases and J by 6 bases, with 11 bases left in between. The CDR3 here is CASKEGMDTQYF. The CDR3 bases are TGTGCCAGCAAAGAGGGCATGGATACGCAGTATTTT.

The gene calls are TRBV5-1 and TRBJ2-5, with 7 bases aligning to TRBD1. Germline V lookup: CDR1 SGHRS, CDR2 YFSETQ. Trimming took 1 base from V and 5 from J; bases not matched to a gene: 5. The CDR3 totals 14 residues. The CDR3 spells CASSLFTQGETQYF. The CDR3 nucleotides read TGCGCCAGCAGCTTGTTTACACAGGGGGAGACCCAGTACTTC.

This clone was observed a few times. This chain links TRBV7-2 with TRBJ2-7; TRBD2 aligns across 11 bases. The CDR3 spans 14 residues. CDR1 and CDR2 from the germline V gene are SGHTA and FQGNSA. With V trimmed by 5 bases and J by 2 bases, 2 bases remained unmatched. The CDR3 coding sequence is TGTGCCAGCAGCCGTAGCGGGGGGGCCTACGAGCAGTACTTC. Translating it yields CASSRSGGAYEQYF.

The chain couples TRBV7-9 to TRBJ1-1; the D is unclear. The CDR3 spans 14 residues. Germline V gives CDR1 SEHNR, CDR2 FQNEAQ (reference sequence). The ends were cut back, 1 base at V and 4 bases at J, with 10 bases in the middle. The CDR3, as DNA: TGTGCCAGCAGCTTAGTAGGAGCGGGCACTGAAGCTTTCTTT. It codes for CASSLVGAGTEAFF.

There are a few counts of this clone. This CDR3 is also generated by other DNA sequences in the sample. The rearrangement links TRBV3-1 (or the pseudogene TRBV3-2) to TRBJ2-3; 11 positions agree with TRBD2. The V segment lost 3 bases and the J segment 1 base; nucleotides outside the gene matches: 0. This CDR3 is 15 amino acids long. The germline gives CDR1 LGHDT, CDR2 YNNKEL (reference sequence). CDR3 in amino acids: CASSQGLAGTDTQYF. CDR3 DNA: TGTGCCAGCAGCCAGGGACTAGCGGGCACAGATACGCAGTATTTT.

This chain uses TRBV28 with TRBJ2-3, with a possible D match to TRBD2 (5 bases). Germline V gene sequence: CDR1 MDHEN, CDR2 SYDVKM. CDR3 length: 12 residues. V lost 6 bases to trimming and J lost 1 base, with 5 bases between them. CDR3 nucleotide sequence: TGTGCCAGCAGGGAGGGCACAGATACGCAGTATTTT. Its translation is CASREGTDTQYF.

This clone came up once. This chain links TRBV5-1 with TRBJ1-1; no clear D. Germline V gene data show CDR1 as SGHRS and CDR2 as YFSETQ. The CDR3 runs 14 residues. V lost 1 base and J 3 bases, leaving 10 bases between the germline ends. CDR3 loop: CASSLQEADTEAFF. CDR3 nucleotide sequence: TGCGCCAGCAGCTTGCAGGAGGCGGACACTGAAGCTTTCTTT.

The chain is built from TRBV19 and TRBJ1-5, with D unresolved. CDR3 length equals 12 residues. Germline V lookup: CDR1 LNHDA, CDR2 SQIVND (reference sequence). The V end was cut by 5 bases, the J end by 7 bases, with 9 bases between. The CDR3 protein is CASSYNVQPQHF. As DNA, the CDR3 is TGTGCCAGTAGTTACAATGTACAGCCCCAGCATTTT.

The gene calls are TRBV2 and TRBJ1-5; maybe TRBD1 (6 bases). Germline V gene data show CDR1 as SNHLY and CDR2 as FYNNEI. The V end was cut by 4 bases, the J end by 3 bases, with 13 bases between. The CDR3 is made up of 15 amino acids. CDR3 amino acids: CASSGRGAPNQPQHF. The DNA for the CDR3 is TGTGCCAGCAGTGGTCGGGGGGCCCCCAATCAGCCCCAGCATTTT.

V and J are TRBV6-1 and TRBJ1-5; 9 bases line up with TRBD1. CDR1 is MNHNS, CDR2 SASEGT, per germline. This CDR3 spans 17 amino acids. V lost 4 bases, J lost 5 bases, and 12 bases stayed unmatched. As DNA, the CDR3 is TGTGCCAGCAGTGCCACAGGGGGCTTTCGTTCGGATCAGCCCCAGCATTTT. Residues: CASSATGGFRSDQPQHF.

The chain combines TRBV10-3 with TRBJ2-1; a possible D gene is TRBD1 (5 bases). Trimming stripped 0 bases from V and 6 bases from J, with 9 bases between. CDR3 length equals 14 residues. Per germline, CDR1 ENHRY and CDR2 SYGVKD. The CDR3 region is CAISESQQVNEQFF. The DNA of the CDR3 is TGTGCCATCAGTGAGTCGCAACAGGTCAATGAGCAGTTCTTC.

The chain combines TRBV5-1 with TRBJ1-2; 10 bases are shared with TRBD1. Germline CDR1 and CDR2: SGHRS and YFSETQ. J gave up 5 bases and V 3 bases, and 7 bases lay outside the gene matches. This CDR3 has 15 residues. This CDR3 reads CASSSGQGLGYGYTF. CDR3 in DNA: TGCGCCAGCAGCTCGGGACAGGGGTTGGGTTATGGCTACACCTTC.

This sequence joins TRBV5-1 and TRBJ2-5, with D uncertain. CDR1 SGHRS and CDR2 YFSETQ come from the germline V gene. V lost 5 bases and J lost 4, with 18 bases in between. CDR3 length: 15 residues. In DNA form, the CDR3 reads TGCGCCAGCAGTTCCGCGGCGGCTCCAGCAGAGACCCAGTACTTC. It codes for CASSSAAAPAETQYF. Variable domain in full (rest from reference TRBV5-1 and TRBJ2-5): KAGVTQTPRYLIKTRGQQVTLSCSPISGHRSVSWYQQTPGQGLQFLFEYFSETQRNKGNFPGRFSGRQFSNSRSEMNVSTLELGDSALYLCASSSAAAPAETQYFGPGTRLLVL.

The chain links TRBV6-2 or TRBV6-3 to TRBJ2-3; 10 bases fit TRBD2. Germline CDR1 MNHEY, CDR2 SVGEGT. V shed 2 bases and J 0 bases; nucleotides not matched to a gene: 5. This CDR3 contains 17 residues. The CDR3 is CASSYDVTSGSTDTQYF. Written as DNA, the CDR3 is TGTGCCAGCAGTTACGATGTGACTAGCGGGAGCACAGATACGCAGTATTTT.

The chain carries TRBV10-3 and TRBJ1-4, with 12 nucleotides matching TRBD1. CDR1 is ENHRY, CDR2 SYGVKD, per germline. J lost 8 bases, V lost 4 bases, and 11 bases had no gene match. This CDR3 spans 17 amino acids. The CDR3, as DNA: TGTGCCATCAGTGGCTCACCGGGACAGGGGGCCAAGGAAAAACTGTTTTTT. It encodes CAISGSPGQGAKEKLFF.

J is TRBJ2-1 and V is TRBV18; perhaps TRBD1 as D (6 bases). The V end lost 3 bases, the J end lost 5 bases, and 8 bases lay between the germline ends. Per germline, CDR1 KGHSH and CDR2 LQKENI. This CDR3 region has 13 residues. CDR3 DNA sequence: TGTGCCAGCTCACCTGGACAGAACAATGAGCAGTTCTTC. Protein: CASSPGQNNEQFF.

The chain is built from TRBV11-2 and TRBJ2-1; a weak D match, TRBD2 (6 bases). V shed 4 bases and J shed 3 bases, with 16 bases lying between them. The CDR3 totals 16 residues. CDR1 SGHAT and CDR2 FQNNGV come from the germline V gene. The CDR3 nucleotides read TGTGCCAGCAGCTCCCCGGGTAATAGCGGCTACAATGAGCAGTTCTTC. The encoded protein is CASSSPGNSGYNEQFF.